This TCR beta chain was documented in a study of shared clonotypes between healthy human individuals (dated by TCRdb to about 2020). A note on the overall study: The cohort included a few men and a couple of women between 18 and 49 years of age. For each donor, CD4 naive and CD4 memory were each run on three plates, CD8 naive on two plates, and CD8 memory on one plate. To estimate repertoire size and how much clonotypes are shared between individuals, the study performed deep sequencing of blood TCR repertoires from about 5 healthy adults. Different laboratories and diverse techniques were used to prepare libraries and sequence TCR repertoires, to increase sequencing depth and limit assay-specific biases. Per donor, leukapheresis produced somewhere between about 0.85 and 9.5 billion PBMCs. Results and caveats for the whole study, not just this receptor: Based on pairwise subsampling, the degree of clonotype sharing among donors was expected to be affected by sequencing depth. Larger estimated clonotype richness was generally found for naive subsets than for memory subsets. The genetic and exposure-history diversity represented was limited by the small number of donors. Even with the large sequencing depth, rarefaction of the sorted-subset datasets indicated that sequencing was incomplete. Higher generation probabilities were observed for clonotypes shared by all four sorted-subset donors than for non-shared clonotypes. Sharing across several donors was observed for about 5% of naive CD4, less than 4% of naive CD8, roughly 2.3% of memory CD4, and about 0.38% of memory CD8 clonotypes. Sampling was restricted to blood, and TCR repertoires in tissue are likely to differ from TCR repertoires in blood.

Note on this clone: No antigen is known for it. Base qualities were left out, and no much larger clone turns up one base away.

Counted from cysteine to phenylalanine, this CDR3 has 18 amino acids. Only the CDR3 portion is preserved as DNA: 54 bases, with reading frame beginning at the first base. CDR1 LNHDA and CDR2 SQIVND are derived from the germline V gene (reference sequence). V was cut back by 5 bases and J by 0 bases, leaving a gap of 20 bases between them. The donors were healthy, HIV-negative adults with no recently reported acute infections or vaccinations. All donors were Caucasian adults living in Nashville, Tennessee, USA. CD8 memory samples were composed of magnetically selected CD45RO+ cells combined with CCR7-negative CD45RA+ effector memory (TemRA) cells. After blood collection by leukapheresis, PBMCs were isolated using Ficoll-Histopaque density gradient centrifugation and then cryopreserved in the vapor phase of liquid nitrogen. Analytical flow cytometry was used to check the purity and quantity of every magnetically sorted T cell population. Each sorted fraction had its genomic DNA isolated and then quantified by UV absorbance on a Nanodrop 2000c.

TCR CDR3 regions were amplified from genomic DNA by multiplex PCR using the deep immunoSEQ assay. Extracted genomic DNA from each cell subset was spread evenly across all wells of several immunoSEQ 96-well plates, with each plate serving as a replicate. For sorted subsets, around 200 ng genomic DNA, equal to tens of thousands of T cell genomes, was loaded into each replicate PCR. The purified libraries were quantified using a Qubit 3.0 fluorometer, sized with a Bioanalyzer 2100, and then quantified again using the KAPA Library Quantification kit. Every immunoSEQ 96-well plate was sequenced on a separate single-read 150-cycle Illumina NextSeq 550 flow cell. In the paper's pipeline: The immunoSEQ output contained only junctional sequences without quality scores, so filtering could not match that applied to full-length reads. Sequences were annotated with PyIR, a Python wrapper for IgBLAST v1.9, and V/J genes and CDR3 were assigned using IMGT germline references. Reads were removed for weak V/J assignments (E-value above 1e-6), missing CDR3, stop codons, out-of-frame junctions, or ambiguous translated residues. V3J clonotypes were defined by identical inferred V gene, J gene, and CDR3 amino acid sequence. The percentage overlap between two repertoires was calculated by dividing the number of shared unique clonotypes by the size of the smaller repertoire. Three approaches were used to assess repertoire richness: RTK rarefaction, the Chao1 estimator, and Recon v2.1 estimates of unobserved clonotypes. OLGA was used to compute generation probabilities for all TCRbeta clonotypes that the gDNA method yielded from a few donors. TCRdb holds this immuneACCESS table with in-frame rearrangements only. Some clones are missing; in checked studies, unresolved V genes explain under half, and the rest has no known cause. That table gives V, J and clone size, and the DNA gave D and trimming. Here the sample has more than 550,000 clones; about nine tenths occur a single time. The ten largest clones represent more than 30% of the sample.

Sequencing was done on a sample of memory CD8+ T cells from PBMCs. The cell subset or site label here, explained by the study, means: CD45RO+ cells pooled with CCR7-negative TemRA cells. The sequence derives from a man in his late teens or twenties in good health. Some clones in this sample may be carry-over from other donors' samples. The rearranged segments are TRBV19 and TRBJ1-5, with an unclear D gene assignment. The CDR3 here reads CASSHRERLKYSNQPQHF. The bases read TGTGCCAGTAGTCACCGGGAGAGGCTCAAATATAGCAATCAGCCCCAGCATTTT.